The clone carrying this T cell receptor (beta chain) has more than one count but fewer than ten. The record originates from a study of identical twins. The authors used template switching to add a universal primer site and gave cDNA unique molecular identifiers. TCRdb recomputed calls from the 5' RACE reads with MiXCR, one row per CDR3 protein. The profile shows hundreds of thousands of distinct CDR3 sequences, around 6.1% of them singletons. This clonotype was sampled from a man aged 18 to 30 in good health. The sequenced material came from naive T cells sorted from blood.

The CDR3 coding sequence is TGTGCCAGCAGCCCCGACGGGCCTTGGGGGTCCTACAATGAGCAGTTCTTC. Amino acid sequence: CASSPDGPWGSYNEQFF. This rearrangement joins TRBV5-6 to TRBJ2-1, with D perhaps given as TRBD1 or TRBD2 (5 bases each). Germline CDR1 SGHDT, CDR2 YYEEEE. This CDR3 has 17 residues. Trimming removed 4 bases at V and 1 base at J, with 18 bases between. The full variable domain, in which reference TRBV5-6 and TRBJ2-1 provide the parts outside the CDR3, is DAGVTQSPTHLIKTRGQQVTLRCSPKSGHDTVSWYQQALGQGPQFIFQYYEEEERQRGNFPDRFSGHQFPNYSSELNVNALLLGDSALYLCASSPDGPWGSYNEQFFGPGTRLTVL.